The 6 T cell receptor beta chains given below trace back to one sample, sequenced in a study of blood T cell repertoires in COVID-19. Assay: immunoSEQ multiplex PCR; the TCRdb copy retains only in-frame clones and omits some. The sample lists about 160,000 clones; approximately 83% were seen once. The sample consisted of peripheral blood. The receptors were sampled from a woman aged 55 to 70 with acute or convalescent COVID-19.

This chain joins TRBV7-8 and TRBJ1-1, with 10 bases matching TRBD1. V dropped 4 bases and J dropped 3; count of bases not matched to a gene: 2. The CDR3 extends over 14 amino acids. Germline-derived CDR1 and CDR2 are SGHVS and FQNEAQ. CDR3 coding DNA: TGTGCCAGCAGCTCGACAGGGGGCCACACTGAAGCTTTCTTT. Translated: CASSSTGGHTEAFF.

This chain links TRBV28 with TRBJ1-1; 7 nucleotides align to TRBD1. CDR1 and CDR2 (germline): MDHEN, SYDVKM. CDR3 length: 14 amino acids. V lost 5 bases, J lost 4 bases, and 7 bases stayed unmatched. The CDR3 DNA reads TGTGCCAGCAGTGGCCAGGGGGGTGTCACTGAAGCTTTCTTT. Translating gives CASSGQGGVTEAFF.

The chain has TRBV18 and TRBJ2-7; D unresolved. The germline gives CDR1 KGHSH, CDR2 LQKENI. V dropped 6 bases and J dropped 2 bases, with 8 bases sitting between them. The CDR3 length is 12 residues. The CDR3 DNA follows: TGTGCCAGCTCCCCCTCTACCTACGAGCAGTACTTC. Amino acids: CASSPSTYEQYF.

The J gene is TRBJ2-5, the V gene TRBV6-6; no reliable D call. Per germline, CDR1 MNHNY and CDR2 SVGAGI (reference sequence). CDR3 size: 12 residues. Trimming took 6 bases from V and 5 from J, leaving 10 bases between them. CDR3 DNA sequence: TGTGCCAGCAGCCCCGTGCGGGAGACCCAGTACTTC. This sequence encodes CASSPVRETQYF.

This chain connects TRBV4-1 to TRBJ1-1; the D gene is possibly TRBD1 (5 bases). The CDR3 has 15 amino acids. The germline gives CDR1 MGHRA, CDR2 YSYEKL. V dropped 1 base and J dropped 1 base, with 10 bases sitting between them. The CDR3 nucleotides read TGCGCCAGCAGCCAAGCAGGGAAGGGGAACACTGAAGCTTTCTTT. It specifies CASSQAGKGNTEAFF.

The rearrangement uses TRBV19 and TRBJ2-5, with a possible D match to TRBD2 (5 bases). This CDR3 has 15 residues. Trimming removed 3 bases at V and 0 bases at J, with 11 bases between. Germline V gives CDR1 LNHDA, CDR2 SQIVND (reference sequence). The CDR3: CASSIGEGYQETQYF. CDR3 coding DNA: TGTGCCAGTAGTATCGGTGAGGGTTACCAAGAGACCCAGTACTTC.